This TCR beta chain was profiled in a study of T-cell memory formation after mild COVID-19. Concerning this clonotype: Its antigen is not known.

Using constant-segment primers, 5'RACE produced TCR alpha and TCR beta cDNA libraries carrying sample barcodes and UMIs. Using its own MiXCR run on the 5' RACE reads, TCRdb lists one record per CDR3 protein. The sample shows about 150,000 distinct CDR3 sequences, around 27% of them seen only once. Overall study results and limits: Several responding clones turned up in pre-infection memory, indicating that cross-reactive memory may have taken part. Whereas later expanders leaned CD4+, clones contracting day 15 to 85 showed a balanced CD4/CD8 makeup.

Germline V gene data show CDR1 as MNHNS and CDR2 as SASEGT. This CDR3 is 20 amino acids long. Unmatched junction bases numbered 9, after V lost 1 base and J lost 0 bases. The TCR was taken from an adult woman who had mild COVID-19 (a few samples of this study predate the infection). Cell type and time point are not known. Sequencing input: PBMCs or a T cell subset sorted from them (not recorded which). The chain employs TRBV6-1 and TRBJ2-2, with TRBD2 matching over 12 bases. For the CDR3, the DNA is TGTGCCAGCAGTGAAGAGGGGAGGACTAGCGGGGTAACGAACACCGGGGAGCTGTTTTTT. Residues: CASSEEGRTSGVTNTGELFF.